What follows is one TCR beta chain and its context. This sample was taken from a study of blood T cell repertoires in COVID-19. Study details: There were acute and convalescent COVID-19 samples, and they came from the United States, Italy and Spain. PBMCs, B-cell-depleted T cells, or T cells provided the cDNA or gDNA that made up the material.

Original data processing: Reference gene primers were amplified, and this amplification served to estimate nucleated cell counts. Profiling relied on immunoSEQ multiplex PCR, and the TCRdb table lists in-frame clones only, not all of them. V, J and clone size derive from that table, while D and trimming were established from the DNA sequence. The table lists 300,000 or so clones, approximately 90% of them singletons. This CDR3 has 15 residues. CDR1 is MNHEY, CDR2 SVGAGI, per germline. V gave up 4 bases and J gave up 2 bases; unmatched junction bases: 5. The TCR sequence derives from a woman aged 40 to 50 with acute or convalescent COVID-19. The genes are TRBV6-5 and TRBJ2-5; TRBD2 aligns across 9 bases. Sequenced sample: peripheral blood. The CDR3 sequence: CASSFLLAGQETQYF. DNA for the CDR3: TGTGCCAGCAGTTTTTTACTAGCGGGTCAAGAGACCCAGTACTTC.